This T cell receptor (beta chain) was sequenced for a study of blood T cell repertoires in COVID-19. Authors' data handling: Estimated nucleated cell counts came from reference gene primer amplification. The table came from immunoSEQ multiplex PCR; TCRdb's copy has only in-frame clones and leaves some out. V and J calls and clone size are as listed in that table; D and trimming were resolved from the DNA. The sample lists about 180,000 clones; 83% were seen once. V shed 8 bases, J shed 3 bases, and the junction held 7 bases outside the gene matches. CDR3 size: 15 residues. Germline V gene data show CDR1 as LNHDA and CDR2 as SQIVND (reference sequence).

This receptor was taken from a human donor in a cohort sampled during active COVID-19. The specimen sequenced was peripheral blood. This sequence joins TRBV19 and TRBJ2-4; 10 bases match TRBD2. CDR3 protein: CASSLAGVGKNIQYF. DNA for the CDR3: TGTGCCAGTTCTCTAGCGGGAGTCGGCAAAAACATTCAGTACTTC.